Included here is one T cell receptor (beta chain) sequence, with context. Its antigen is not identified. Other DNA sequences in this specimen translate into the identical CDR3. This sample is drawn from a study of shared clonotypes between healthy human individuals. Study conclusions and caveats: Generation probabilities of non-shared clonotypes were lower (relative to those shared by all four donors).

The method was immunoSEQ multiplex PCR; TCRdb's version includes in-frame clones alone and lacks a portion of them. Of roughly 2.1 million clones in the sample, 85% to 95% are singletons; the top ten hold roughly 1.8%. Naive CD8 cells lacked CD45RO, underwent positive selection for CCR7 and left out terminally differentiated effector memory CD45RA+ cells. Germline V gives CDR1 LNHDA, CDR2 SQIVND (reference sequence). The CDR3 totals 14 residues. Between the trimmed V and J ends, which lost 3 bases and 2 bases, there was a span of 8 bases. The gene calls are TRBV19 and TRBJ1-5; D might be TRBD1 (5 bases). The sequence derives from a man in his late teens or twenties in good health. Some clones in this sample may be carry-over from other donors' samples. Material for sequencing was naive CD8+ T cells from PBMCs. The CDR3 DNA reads TGTGCCAGTAGTATTCGAGGGGGCAATCAGCCCCAGCATTTT. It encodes CASSIRGGNQPQHF.